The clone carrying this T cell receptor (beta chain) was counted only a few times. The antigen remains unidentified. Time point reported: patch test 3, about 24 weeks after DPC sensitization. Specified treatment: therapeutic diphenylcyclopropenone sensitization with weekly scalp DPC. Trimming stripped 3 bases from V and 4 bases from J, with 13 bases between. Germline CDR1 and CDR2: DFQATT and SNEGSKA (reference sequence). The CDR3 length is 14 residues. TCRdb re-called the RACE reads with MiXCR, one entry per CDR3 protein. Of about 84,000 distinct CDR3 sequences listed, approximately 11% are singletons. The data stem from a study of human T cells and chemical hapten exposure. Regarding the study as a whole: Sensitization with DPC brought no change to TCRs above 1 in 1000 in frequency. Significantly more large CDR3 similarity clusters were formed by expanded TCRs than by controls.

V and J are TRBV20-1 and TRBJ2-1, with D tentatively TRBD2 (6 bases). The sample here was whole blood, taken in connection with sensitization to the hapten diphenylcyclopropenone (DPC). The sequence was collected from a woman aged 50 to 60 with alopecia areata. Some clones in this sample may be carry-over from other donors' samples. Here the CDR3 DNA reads TGCAGTGCTAGTACCGGTGGGGGGTACAATGAGCAGTTCTTC. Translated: CSASTGGGYNEQFF.